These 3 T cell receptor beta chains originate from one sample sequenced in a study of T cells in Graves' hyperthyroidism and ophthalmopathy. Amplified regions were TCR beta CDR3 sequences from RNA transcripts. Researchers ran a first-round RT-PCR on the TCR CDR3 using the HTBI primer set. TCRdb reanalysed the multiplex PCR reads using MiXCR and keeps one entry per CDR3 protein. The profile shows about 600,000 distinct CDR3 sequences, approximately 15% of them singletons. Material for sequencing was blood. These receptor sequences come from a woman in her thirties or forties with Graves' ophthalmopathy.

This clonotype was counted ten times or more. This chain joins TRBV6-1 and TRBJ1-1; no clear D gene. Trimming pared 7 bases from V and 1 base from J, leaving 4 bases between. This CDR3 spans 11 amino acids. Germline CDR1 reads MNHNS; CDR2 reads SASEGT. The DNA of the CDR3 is TGTGCCAGCAAGGGGAACACTGAAGCTTTCTTT. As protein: CASKGNTEAFF.

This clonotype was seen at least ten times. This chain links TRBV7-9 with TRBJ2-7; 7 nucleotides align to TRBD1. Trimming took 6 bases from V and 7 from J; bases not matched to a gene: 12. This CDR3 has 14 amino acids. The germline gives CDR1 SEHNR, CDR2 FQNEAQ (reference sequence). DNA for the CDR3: TGTGCCAGCAGTGGGGGACAGTCCCTTTGGGAGCAGTACTTC. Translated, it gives CASSGGQSLWEQYF. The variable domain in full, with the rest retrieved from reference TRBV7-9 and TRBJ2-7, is DTGVSQNPRHKITKRGQNVTFRCDPISEHNRLYWYRQTLGQGPEFLTYFQNEAQLEKSRLLSDRFSAERPKGSFSTLEIQRTEQGDSAMYLCASSGGQSLWEQYFGPGTRLTVT.

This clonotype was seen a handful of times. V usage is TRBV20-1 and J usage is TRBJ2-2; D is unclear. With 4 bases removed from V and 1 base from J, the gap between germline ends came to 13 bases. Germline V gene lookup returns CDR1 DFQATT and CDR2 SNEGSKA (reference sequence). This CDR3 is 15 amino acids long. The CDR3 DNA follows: TGCAGTGCTACCCTTTCCGTAAAGAACACCGGGGAGCTGTTTTTT. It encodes CSATLSVKNTGELFF.